A selection of T cell receptor beta chains follows, all from one sample in a study of blood T cell repertoires in COVID-19. Libraries were prepared by immunoSEQ multiplex PCR; TCRdb keeps only in-frame clonotypes and omits some of them. The sample includes about 170,000 clones, around 93% of them seen just once. The sample consisted of peripheral blood. The receptors here all came from a man aged 25 to 40 with COVID-19, enrolled during active disease. Both conserved end residues are part of each CDR3. Each record gives: V gene, J gene, clone size, D gene, CDR3 protein, CDR3 DNA. The D gene is left open where the match is weak. Clone size is not always given. Where it is, it says once, few, many or a class for expanded clones.

V: TRBV18; J: TRBJ1-2; size: -; D: -; CDR3: CASSPRVGSDGYTF; DNA: TGTGCCAGCTCACCCCGCGTGGGCTCGGATGGCTACACCTTC
V: TRBV24-1; J: TRBJ2-5; size: -; D: -; CDR3: CATSDGARVETQYF; DNA: TGTGCCACCAGTGACGGAGCAAGAGTTGAGACCCAGTACTTC
V: TRBV7-9; J: TRBJ1-6; size: -; D: TRBD1; CDR3: CASSGMTGSVDSPLHF; DNA: TGTGCCAGCAGCGGGATGACAGGGTCGGTAGATTCACCCCTCCACTTT
V: TRBV19; J: TRBJ1-1; size: -; D: TRBD1; CDR3: CASSSERTGGFAEAFF; DNA: TGTGCCAGTAGCAGTGAACGGACAGGGGGTTTCGCTGAAGCTTTCTTT
V: TRBV28; J: TRBJ2-2; size: -; D: TRBD1; CDR3: CASSSPGQGAFGELFF; DNA: TGTGCCAGCAGTTCACCGGGACAGGGGGCTTTCGGGGAGCTGTTTTTT
V: TRBV7-9; J: TRBJ1-2; size: -; D: -; CDR3: CASSPHGVAGYGYTF; DNA: TGTGCCAGCAGCCCCCACGGGGTAGCTGGCTATGGCTACACCTTC
V: TRBV19; J: TRBJ1-5; size: -; D: TRBD1; CDR3: CASSRTGDNQPQHF; DNA: TGTGCCAGTAGCCGGACAGGGGACAATCAGCCCCAGCATTTT
V: TRBV6-5; J: TRBJ2-7; size: once; D: TRBD2; CDR3: CASRKTSGKYEQYF; DNA: TGTGCCAGCAGAAAAACTAGCGGGAAATACGAGCAGTACTTC
V: TRBV7-2; J: TRBJ2-1; size: -; D: -; CDR3: CASSLGSSGNEQFF; DNA: TGTGCCAGCAGCTTAGGTTCCAGCGGGAATGAGCAGTTCTTC
V: TRBV13; J: TRBJ2-7; size: -; D: TRBD1; CDR3: CASSYRGREQYF; DNA: TGTGCCAGCAGTTACAGGGGGCGCGAGCAGTACTTC
V: TRBV7-9; J: TRBJ1-6; size: -; D: TRBD1; CDR3: CASSWSGTGKGNSPLHF; DNA: TGTGCCAGCAGCTGGTCCGGGACAGGGAAAGGAAATTCACCCCTCCACTTT
V: TRBV20-1; J: TRBJ1-1; size: -; D: -; CDR3: CSALGHFEAFF; DNA: TGCAGTGCTCTGGGACATTTTGAAGCTTTCTTT
V: TRBV4-3; J: TRBJ2-5; size: -; D: -; CDR3: CASSRTGEETQYF; DNA: TGCGCCAGCAGCCGGACCGGGGAGGAGACCCAGTACTTC
V: TRBV12-5; J: TRBJ1-1; size: -; D: TRBD1; CDR3: CASGLPRQGSTEAFF; DNA: TGTGCTAGTGGTTTGCCCCGACAGGGTTCCACTGAAGCTTTCTTT
V: TRBV7-9; J: TRBJ1-4; size: -; D: -; CDR3: CASSPTAHNEKLFF; DNA: TGTGCCAGCAGCCCGACAGCACATAATGAAAAACTGTTTTTT
V: TRBV6-5; J: TRBJ1-1; size: many; D: TRBD1; CDR3: CASSYSTGVPTEAFF; DNA: TGTGCCAGCAGTTACTCCACAGGGGTTCCCACTGAAGCTTTCTTT
V: TRBV18; J: TRBJ2-1; size: -; D: TRBD2; CDR3: CASSPPMGLAMQFF; DNA: TGTGCCAGCTCACCACCGATGGGACTAGCAATGCAGTTCTTC
V: TRBV5-1; J: TRBJ1-2; size: -; D: TRBD1; CDR3: CASSLTTGGNYGYTF; DNA: TGCGCCAGCAGCTTGACCACAGGGGGAAACTATGGCTACACCTTC
V: TRBV5-1; J: TRBJ2-7; size: -; D: TRBD1; CDR3: CASKKTGGYEQYF; DNA: TGCGCCAGCAAGAAGACAGGGGGCTACGAGCAGTACTTC
V: TRBV6-6; J: TRBJ2-7; size: -; D: TRBD1; CDR3: CASSATGAMGYF; DNA: TGTGCCAGCAGTGCTACAGGGGCCATGGGGTACTTC
V: TRBV5-1; J: TRBJ1-4; size: -; D: -; CDR3: CASSLGRGANEKLFF; DNA: TGCGCCAGCAGCTTGGGGAGGGGCGCAAATGAAAAACTGTTTTTT
V: TRBV19; J: TRBJ1-5; size: -; D: -; CDR3: CASSLIQENQPQHF; DNA: TGTGCCAGTAGTTTGATACAGGAAAATCAGCCCCAGCATTTT
V: TRBV6-5; J: TRBJ2-7; size: -; D: TRBD2; CDR3: CASSSGLGSSYEQYF; DNA: TGTGCCAGCAGTTCGGGACTAGGGTCCTCCTACGAGCAGTACTTC
V: TRBV2; J: TRBJ2-7; size: -; D: -; CDR3: CASSYARSYEQYF; DNA: TGTGCCAGCAGCTACGCACGGTCCTACGAGCAGTACTTC
V: TRBV4-1; J: TRBJ1-2; size: -; D: TRBD1; CDR3: CASSQDGTGGGYGYTF; DNA: TGCGCCAGCAGCCAAGACGGGACAGGGGGAGGATATGGCTACACCTTC
V: TRBV4-1; J: TRBJ1-5; size: -; D: TRBD1; CDR3: CASSQVARSGTGIHF; DNA: TGCGCCAGCAGCCAAGTTGCGAGGAGTGGGACAGGGATACATTTT
V: TRBV7-9; J: TRBJ2-6; size: -; D: -; CDR3: CASSQPNRDIYSGANVLTF; DNA: TGTGCCAGCAGCCAACCGAATCGGGACATCTACTCTGGGGCCAACGTCCTGACTTTC
V: TRBV10-2; J: TRBJ1-5; size: -; D: TRBD1; CDR3: CASCKDRGLSNQPQHF; DNA: TGCGCCAGCTGTAAGGACAGGGGACTTTCCAATCAGCCCCAGCATTTT
V: TRBV28; J: TRBJ1-2; size: -; D: -; CDR3: CASSLSPIYGYTF; DNA: TGTGCCAGCAGTTTATCCCCAATTTATGGCTACACCTTC
V: TRBV2; J: TRBJ1-6; size: -; D: -; CDR3: CASKRREGPSPLHF; DNA: TGTGCCAGCAAACGTCGGGAGGGGCCCTCACCCCTCCACTTT
V: TRBV6-2/TRBV6-3; J: TRBJ2-7; size: once; D: -; CDR3: CASSYSRGNSYEQYF; DNA: TGTGCCAGCAGTTACTCAAGGGGGAACTCCTACGAGCAGTACTTC